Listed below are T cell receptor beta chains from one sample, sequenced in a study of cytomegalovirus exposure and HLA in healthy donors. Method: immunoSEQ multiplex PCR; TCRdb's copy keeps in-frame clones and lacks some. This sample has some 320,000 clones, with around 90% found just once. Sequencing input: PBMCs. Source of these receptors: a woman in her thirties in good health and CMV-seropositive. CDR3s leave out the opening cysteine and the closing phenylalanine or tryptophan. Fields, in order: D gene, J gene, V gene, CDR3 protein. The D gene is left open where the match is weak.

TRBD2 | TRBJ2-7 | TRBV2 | ASSPGLAGYEQY
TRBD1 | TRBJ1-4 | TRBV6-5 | ASSRRTGTNEKLF
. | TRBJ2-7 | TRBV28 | ASTGESRAPVDEQY
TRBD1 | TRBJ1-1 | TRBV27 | ASSWGGGMNTEAF
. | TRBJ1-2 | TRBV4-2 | ASSQDWETGSYT
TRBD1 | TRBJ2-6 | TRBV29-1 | SVRTGIDSGANVLT
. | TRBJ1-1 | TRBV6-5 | ASSQGGNTEAF
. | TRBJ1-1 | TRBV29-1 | SVKPALNTEAF
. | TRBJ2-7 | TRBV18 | ASSPGLSVYEQY
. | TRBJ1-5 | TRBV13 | ASSLGRAQPQH
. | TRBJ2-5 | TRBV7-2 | ASSSVGETQY
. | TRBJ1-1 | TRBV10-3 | ATCASAGTEAF
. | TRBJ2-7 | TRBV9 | ASSVATGPSYEQY
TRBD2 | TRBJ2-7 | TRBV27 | ASSLRGRTYEQY
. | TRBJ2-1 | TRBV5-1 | ASSSPRRHEQF
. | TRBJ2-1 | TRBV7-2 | ASSSRVGNEQF
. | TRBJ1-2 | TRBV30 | AWKRRVYGYT
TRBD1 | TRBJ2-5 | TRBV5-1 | ASSLKPPGQGGETQY
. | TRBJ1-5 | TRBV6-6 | ASSHFEGGNQPQH
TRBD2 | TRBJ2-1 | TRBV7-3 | ASSKTGGRASEQF
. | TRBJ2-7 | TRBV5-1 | ASSSTGTNSYEQY
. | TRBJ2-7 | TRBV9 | ASSVGAVPVYEQY
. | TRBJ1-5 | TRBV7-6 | ASSLAGRSQPQH
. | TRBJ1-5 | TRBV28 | ASSGGGSNQPQH
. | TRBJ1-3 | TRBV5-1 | ASSSGPSSGNTIY
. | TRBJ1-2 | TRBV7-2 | ASSLDGVELAYGYT
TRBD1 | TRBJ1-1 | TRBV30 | AWSVHRGLGNTEAF
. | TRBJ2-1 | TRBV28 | ASSLSGTTLYNEQF
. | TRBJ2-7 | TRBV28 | ASRFRADEQY
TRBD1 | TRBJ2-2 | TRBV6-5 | ASRSQTGGGRELF
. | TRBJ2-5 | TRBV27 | ASSFSGYQETQY
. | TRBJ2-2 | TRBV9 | ASSVGGGPLLPNTGELF
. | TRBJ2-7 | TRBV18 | ASSPPSYEQY
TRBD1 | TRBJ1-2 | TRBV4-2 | ASSQDHGTGIDYGYT
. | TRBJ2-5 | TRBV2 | ASSVDWQETQY
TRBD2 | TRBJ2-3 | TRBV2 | ATTLAGGTDTQY
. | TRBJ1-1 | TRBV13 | ASSQSQGTGTEAF
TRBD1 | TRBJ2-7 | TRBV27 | ASSQQGAREQY
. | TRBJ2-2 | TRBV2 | ASTSGVGQGDTGELF
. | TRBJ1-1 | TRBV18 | ASSPQAVGNTEAF
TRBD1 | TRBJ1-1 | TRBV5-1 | ASSRRTGLVNTEAF
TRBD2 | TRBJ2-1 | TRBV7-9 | ASSLMSGLGGNEQF
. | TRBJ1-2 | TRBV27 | ASSLSWQEGGYT
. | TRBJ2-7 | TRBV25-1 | ASSAYGGYEQY
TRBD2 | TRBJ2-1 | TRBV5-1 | ASSFFSGLAGRKGNEQF
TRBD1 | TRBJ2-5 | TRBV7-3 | ASSLGGNQETQY
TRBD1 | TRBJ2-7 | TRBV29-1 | SVEEQGAREQY
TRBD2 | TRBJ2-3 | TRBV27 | ASTGWAGRGGTDTQY
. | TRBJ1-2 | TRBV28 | ASSLGGGYT
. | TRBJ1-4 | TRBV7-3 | ASSSRRGEKLF
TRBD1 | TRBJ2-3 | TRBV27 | ASSKSWTGSTDTQY
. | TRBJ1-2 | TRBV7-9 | ASSGSAYGYT
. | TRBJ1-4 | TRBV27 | ASRTTGLWEKLF